What follows describes a single TCR beta chain. Its antigen is not known. The record originates from a study of cytomegalovirus exposure and HLA in healthy donors. Primers for the PCR totalled 60 Vbeta and 13 Jbeta. Per the original data handling: Later, 65 million to 85 million unique TCR beta chains were counted in an analysis, and some 9.9 million of them were shared. Using immunoSEQ multiplex PCR, the repertoire was profiled, and TCRdb retains in-frame clones only, with some absent. That table is the source of V, J and clone size, and D and trimming were worked out from the DNA. This table has some 160,000 clones, around four fifths appearing once. Overall study results and limits: Versus the approximately 670-donor mean, an Asian-associated ancestry cluster reportedly showed fewer N-insertions in a later analysis. Associated with cytomegalovirus, according to the listing, were about 160 TCR beta chains.

Germline lookup yields CDR1 ENHRY and CDR2 SYGVKD. CDR3 length: 15 amino acids. V lost 8 bases and J 2 bases, leaving 15 bases between the germline ends. The source is a male donor in good health and CMV-seronegative. The sequencing input was PBMCs. This sequence joins TRBV10-3 and TRBJ2-2, with D possibly matching TRBD1 (6 bases). CDR3 region: CAIGDQGRNTGELFF. The CDR3 region has the DNA TGTGCCATCGGGGACCAGGGGAGAAACACCGGGGAGCTGTTTTTT.